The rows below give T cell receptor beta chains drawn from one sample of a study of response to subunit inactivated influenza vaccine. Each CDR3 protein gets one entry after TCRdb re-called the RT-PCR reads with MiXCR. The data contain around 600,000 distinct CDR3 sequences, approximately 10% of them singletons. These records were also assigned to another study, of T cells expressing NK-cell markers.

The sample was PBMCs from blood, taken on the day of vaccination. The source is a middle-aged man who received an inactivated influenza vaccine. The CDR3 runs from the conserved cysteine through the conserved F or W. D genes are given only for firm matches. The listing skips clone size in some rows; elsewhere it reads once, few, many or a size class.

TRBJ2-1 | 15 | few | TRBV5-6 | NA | TGTGCCAGCAGCTTGAGGGCCCCCACCTACAATGAGCAGTTCTTC | CASSLRAPTYNEQFF
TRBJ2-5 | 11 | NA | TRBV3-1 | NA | TGTGCCAGCAGCCAAGCCGGGACTGTGTACTTC | CASSQAGTVYF
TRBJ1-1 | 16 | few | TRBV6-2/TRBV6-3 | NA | TGTGCCAGCAGTAGGGGGACAATTAACATGAACACTGAAGCTTTCTTT | CASSRGTINMNTEAFF
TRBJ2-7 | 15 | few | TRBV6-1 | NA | TGTGCCAGCAGTGGAAACATCGACTCCTACTACGAGCAGTACTTC | CASSGNIDSYYEQYF
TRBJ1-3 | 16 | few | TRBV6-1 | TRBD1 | TGTGCCAGCAGTGAACATGGACAGGAGCTCGGAAACACCATATATTTT | CASSEHGQELGNTIYF
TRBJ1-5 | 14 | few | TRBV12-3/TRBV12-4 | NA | TGTGCCAGCAGTTTTCTGTCCAGGAATCAGCCCCAGCATTTT | CASSFLSRNQPQHF
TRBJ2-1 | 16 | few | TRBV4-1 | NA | TGCGCCAGCAGCCAGGGGACCCCCAGCTCCTACAATGAGCAGTTCTTC | CASSQGTPSSYNEQFF
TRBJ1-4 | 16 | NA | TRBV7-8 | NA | TGTGCCAGCAGCTACGTTGGGGGCCGACCTAATGAAAAACTGTTTTTT | CASSYVGGRPNEKLFF
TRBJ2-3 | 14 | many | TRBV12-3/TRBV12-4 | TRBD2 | TGTGCCAGCAGCCCCCACCGACTAGCAAATACGCAGTATTTT | CASSPHRLANTQYF
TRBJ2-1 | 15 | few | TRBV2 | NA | TGTGCCAGCAGTGCCGGCGGGTTTGACTACAATGAGCAGTTCTTC | CASSAGGFDYNEQFF
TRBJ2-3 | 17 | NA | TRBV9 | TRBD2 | TGTGCCAGCAGCGTACGGACTAGCGGGAGGGCCATAGATACGCAGTATTTT | CASSVRTSGRAIDTQYF